The T cell receptor (beta chain) described here comes from a study of blood T cell repertoires in COVID-19. Study context: Collection of acute and convalescent COVID-19 samples took place in the United States, Italy and Spain.

Per the original methods: Nucleated cell number was recorded as an estimate derived from reference gene primer amplification. Only in-frame clones appear in the TCRdb table, and some are missing; sequencing was by immunoSEQ multiplex PCR. That table supplies the V and J calls and clone size; D and trimming were determined from the DNA. The table has about 150,000 clones, 70% to 90% seen once. Germline loops: CDR1 SGHTA, CDR2 FQGNSA. The CDR3 runs 13 residues. The V gene lost 4 bases and the J gene lost 5 bases, with 11 bases spanning the gap. The clonotype comes from a man between 65 and 85 years old with acute or convalescent COVID-19. The specimen sequenced was peripheral blood. V and J are TRBV7-2 and TRBJ1-2, with unresolved D. The CDR3 DNA reads as TGTGCCAGCAGCTCCCCATCCGCGTATGGCTACACCTTC. It encodes CASSSPSAYGYTF.